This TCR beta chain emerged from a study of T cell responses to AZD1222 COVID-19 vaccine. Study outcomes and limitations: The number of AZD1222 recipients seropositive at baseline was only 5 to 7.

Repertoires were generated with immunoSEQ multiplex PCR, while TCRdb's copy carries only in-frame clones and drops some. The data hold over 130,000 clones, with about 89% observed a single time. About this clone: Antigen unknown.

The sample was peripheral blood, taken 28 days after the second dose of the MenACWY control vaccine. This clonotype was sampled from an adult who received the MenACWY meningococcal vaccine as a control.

In DNA form, the CDR3 reads TGTGCCAGCAGTGAGGTCCAGGTGCAAGAGACCCAGTACTTC. Residues: CASSEVQVQETQYF. The rearrangement joins TRBV25-1 to TRBJ2-5; unclear D gene. CDR1 and CDR2 from the germline V gene are MGHDK and SYGVNS. Trimming took 3 bases from V and 2 from J, leaving 10 bases between them. The CDR3 loop spans 14 amino acids.